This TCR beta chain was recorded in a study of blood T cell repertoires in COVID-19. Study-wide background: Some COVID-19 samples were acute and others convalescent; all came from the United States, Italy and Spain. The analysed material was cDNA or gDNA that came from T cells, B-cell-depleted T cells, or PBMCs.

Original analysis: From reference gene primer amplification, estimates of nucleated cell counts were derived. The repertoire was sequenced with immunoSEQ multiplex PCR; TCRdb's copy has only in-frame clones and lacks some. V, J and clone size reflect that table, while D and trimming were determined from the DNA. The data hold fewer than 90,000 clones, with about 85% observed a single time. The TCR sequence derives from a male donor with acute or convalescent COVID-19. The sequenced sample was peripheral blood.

CDR3 sequence reads: CASKSAKRGYTF. The DNA of the CDR3 is TGTGCCAGCAAATCGGCGAAGCGGGGCTACACCTTC. V and J are TRBV27 and TRBJ1-2; D call uncertain. The germline V gene has CDR1 MNHEY and CDR2 SMNVEV (reference sequence). This CDR3 spans 12 amino acids. V shed 7 bases and J shed 8 bases, with 14 bases lying between them.